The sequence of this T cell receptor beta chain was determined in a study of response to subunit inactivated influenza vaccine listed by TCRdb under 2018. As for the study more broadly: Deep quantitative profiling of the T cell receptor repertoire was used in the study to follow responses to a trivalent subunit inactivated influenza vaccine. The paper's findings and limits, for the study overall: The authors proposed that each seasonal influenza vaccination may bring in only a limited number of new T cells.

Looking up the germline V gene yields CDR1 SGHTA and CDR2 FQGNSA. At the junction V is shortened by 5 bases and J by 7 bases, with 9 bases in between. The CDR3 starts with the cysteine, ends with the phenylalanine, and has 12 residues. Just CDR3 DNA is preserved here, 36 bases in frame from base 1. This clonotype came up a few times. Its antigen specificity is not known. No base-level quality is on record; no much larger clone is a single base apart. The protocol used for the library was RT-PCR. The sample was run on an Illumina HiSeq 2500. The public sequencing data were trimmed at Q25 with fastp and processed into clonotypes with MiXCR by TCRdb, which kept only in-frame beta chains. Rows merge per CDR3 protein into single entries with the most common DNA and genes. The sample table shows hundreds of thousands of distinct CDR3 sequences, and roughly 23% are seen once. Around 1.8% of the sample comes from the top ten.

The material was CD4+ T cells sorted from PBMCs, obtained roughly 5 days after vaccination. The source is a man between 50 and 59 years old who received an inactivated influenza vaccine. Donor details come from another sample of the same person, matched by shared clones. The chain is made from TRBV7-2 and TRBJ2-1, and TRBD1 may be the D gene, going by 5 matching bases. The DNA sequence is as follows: TGTGCCAGCAGCCAACAGGTAAATGAGCAGTTCTTC. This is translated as CASSQQVNEQFF.